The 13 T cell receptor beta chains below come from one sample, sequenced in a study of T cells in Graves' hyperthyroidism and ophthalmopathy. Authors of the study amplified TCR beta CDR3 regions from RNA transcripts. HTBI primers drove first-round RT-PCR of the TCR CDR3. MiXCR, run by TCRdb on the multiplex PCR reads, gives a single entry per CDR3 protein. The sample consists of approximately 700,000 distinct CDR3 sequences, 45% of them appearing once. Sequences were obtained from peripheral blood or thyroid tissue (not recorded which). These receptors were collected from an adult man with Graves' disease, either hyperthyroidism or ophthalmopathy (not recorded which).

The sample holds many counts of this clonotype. This chain's CDR3 is CASSLGPWGNTIYF. CDR3 nucleotides: TGTGCCAGCAGCCTAGGCCCATGGGGAAACACCATATATTTT. The chain couples TRBV7-8 to TRBJ1-3; no clear D. The germline V gene encodes CDR1 SGHVS and CDR2 FQNEAQ. The V end was cut by 5 bases, the J end by 4 bases, with 12 bases between. The CDR3 consists of 14 residues.

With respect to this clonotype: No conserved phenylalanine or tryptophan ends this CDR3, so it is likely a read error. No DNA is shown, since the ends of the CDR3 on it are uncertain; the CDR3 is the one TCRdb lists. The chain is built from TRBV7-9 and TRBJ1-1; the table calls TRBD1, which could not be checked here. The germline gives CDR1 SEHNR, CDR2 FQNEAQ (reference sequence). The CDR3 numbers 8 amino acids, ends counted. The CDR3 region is CASWGGFS.

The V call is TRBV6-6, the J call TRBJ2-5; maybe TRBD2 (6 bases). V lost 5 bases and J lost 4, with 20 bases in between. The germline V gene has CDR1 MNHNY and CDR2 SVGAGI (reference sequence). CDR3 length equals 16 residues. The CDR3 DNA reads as TGTGCCAGCAGTCCAACAACCCCGGGAGACTCAGAGACCCAGTACTTC. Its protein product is CASSPTTPGDSETQYF.

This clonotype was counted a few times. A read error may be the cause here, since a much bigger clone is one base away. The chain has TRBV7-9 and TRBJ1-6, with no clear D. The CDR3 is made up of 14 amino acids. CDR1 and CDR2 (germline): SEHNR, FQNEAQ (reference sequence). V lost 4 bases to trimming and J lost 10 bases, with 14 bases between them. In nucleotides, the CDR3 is TGTGCCAGCAGCTCTACGAGAGCGGGATCACCCCTCCACTTT. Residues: CASSSTRAGSPLHF.

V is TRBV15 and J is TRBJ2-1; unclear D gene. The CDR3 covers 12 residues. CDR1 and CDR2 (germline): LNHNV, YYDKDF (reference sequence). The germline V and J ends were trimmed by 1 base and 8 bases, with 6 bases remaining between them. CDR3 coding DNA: TGTGCCACCAGCAGAGGAATGGATGAGCAGTTCTTC. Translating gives CATSRGMDEQFF.

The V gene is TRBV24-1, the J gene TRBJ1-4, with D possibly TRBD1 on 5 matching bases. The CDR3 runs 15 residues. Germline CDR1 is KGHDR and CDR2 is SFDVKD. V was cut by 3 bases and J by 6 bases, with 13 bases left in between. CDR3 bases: TGTGCCACCAGTGATCCGGGACTAGCGGATGAAAAACTGTTTTTT. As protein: CATSDPGLADEKLFF.

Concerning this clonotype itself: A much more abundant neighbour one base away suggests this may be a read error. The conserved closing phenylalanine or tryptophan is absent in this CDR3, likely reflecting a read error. This chain's CDR3 is CASSPRTGSNQPQHL. Written as DNA, the CDR3 is TGTGCCAGCAGCCCGCGGACAGGGAGCAATCAGCCCCAGCATCTT. The rearrangement uses TRBV7-8 and TRBJ1-5; 8 positions agree with TRBD1. Losses at the gene ends were 5 bases for V and 1 base for J; bases not matched to a gene: 4. The CDR3 is 15 residues long. Germline V gene sequence: CDR1 SGHVS, CDR2 FQNEAQ.

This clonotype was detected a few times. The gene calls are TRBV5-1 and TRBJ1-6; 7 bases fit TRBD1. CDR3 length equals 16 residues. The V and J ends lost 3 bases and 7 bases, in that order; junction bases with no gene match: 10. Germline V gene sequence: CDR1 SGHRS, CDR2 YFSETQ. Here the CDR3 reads CASSYGQAAPNSPLHF. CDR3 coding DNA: TGCGCCAGCAGCTATGGACAGGCTGCTCCGAATTCACCCCTCCACTTT.

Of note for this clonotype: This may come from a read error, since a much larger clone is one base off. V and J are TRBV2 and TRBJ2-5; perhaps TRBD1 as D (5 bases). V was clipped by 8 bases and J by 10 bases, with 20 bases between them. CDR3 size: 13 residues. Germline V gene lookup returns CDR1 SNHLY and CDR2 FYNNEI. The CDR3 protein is CASAAGIVGGQYF. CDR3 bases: TGTGCCAGCGCGGCAGGGATTGTGGGTGGCCAGTACTTC.

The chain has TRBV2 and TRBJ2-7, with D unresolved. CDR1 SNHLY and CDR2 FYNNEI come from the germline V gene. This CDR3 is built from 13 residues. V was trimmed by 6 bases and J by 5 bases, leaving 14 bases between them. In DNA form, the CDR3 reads TGTGCCAGCAGGCCCCACTCAGCTGACGAGCAGTACTTC. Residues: CASRPHSADEQYF.

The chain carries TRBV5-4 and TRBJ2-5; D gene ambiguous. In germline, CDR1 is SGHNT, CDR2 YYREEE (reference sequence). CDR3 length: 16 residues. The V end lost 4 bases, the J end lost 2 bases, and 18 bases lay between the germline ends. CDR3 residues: CASSQETSSSQETQYF. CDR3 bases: TGTGCCAGCAGCCAAGAGACCAGCTCTTCTCAAGAGACCCAGTACTTC.

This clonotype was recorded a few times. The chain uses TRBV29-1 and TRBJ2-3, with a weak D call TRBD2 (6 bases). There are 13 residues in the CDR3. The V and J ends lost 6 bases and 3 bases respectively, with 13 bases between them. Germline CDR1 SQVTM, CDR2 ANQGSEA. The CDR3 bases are TGCAGCGTGTCCGGGAGAGCGACAGATACGCAGTATTTT. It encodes CSVSGRATDTQYF.

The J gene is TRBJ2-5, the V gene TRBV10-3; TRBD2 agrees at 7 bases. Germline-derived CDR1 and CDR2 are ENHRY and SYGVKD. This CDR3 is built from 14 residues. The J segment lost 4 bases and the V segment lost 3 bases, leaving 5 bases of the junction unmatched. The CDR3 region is CAISDSGRRETQYF. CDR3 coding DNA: TGTGCCATCAGTGATTCCGGGAGGCGAGAGACCCAGTACTTC.